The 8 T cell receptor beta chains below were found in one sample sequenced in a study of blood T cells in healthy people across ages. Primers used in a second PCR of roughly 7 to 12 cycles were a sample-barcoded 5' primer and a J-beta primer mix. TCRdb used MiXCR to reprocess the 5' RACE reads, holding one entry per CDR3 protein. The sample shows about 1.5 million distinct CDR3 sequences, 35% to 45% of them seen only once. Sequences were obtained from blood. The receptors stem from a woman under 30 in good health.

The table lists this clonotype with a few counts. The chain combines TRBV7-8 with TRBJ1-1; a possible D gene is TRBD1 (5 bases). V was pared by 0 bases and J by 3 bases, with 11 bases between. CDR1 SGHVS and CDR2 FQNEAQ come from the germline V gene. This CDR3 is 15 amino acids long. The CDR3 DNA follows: TGTGCCAGCAGCTTAGCGGCTCGACAGCACACTGAAGCTTTCTTT. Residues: CASSLAARQHTEAFF.

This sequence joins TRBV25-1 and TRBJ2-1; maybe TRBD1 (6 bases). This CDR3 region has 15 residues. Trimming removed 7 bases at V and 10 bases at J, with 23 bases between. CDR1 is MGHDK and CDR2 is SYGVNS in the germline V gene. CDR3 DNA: TGTGCCAGCATGGCGCCAGGGACATACTCCTACGAGCAGTTCTTC. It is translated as CASMAPGTYSYEQFF.

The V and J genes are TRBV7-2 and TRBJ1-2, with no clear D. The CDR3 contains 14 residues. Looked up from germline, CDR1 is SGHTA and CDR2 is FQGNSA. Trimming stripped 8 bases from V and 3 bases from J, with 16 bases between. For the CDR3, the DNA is TGTGCCAGCTCACCAGGATACCAGTACTATGGCTACACCTTC. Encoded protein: CASSPGYQYYGYTF.

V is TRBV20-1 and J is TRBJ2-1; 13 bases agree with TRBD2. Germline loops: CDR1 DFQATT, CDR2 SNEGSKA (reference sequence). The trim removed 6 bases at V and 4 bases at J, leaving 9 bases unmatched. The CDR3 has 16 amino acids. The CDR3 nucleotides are TGCAGTGCGCGCACTGGGACTAGCGGGACTTACAATGAGCAGTTCTTC. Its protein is CSARTGTSGTYNEQFF.

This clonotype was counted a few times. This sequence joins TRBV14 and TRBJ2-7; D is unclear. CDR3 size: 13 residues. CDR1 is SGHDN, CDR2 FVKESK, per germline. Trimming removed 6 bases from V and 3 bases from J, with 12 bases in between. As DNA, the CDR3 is TGTGCCAGCAGTATAAGGGTCTTCTACGAGCAGTACTTC. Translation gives CASSIRVFYEQYF.

CDR3 nucleotide sequence: TGTGCCAGCTCACCTCCTTTCGGACAGGGAGAGACCCAGTACTTC. It translates to CASSPPFGQGETQYF. The chain combines TRBV18 with TRBJ2-5; 8 positions match TRBD1. Germline V gives CDR1 KGHSH, CDR2 LQKENI. The ends lost 3 bases at V and 4 bases at J; junction bases unmatched: 7. The CDR3 spans 15 residues.

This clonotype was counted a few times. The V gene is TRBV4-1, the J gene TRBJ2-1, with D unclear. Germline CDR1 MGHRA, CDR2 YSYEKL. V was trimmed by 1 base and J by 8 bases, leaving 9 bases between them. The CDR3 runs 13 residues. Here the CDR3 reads CASSQVLGYEQFF. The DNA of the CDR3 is TGCGCCAGCAGCCAAGTACTGGGGTATGAGCAGTTCTTC.

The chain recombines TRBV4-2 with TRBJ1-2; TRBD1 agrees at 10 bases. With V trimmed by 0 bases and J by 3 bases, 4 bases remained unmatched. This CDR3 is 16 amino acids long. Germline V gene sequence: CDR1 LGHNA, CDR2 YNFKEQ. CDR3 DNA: TGTGCCAGCAGCCAAGACCCGACAGGGGGCTACTATGGCTACACCTTC. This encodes CASSQDPTGGYYGYTF.